This paragraph reports one T cell receptor (beta chain). Germline assignment: CDR1 SGHAT and CDR2 FQDESV (reference sequence). Trimming cost V 1 base and J 6 bases, with 17 bases left between them. CDR3 size: 16 residues. The sample originates from a study of control samples from healthy donors and cancer patients. Profiling relied on immunoSEQ multiplex PCR, and the TCRdb table lists in-frame clones only, not all of them. The sample includes 150,000 or so clones, approximately 86% of them seen just once. The genes are TRBV11-1 and TRBJ2-3; D gene unclear. Sample: blood. This clonotype was sampled from a man between 18 and 29 years old in good health. The CDR3 DNA is TGTGCCAGCAGCTTAGAGGGCATCTACCCTAGGGATACGCAGTATTTT. Encoded protein: CASSLEGIYPRDTQYF.